The present entry profiles one T cell receptor beta chain with its context. Its antigen is still unknown. These data belong to a study of cytomegalovirus exposure and HLA in healthy donors. As for the study in general: Early released data had 80 million or so unique TCRs, all coming from HLA-typed donors. Study-wide results and limits: As a later analysis showed, a missense DCLRE1C variant was linked to trimming of TCR beta V- and J-genes. In most subjects, TCR beta sequences reportedly gave accurate predictions of HLA-A and HLA-B alleles.

CDR1 is LGHNA and CDR2 is YSLEER in the germline V gene. CDR3 length equals 18 residues. Trimming took 0 bases from V and 5 from J; bases not matched to a gene: 14. PCR involved 60 Vbeta and 13 Jbeta primers. Original methodology: Later, an analysis found some 80 million unique TCR beta chains, and around 12 million of these were shared. TCRdb's table, derived via immunoSEQ multiplex PCR, lists solely in-frame clones and lacks some. The DNA gave D and trimming, while V, J and clone size come from that table. The sample includes about 55,000 clones, 65% to 80% of them seen just once. Material for sequencing was PBMCs. The chain couples TRBV4-3 to TRBJ1-1; 8 bases match TRBD1. This sequence originates from a man aged 35-49 years in good health and CMV-seropositive. DNA of the CDR3: TGCGCCAGCAGCCAAGAGGCGAGGGGAGCAGGGGGCAGGACTGAAGCTTTCTTT. Protein product: CASSQEARGAGGRTEAFF.